This T cell receptor beta chain comes out of a study of technical replicates of blood from a handful of donors. The table came from immunoSEQ multiplex PCR; TCRdb's copy has only in-frame clones and leaves some out. This sample has approximately 12,000 clones, with roughly nine tenths found just once. V was pared by 8 bases and J by 0 bases, with 7 bases of the junction left unmatched. Looked up from germline, CDR1 is MNHEY and CDR2 is SMNVEV (reference sequence). This CDR3 has 16 residues. Sequenced input: PBMCs. This TCR was sampled from a human donor in good health. V and J are TRBV27 and TRBJ2-1, with 10 bases identical to TRBD2. CDR3 residues: CASARTSGSSYNEQFF. DNA for the CDR3: TGTGCCAGCGCCCGGACTAGCGGAAGCTCCTACAATGAGCAGTTCTTC.